A single sample gave rise to the 23 T cell receptor beta chains below, sequenced in a study of blood T cell repertoires in COVID-19. This table comes from immunoSEQ multiplex PCR, and its TCRdb copy is limited to in-frame clones, with some not included. The sample consists of some 70,000 clones, approximately 83% of them appearing once. Sequenced: peripheral blood. The receptors stem from a woman in her fifties or sixties with acute or convalescent COVID-19.

V is TRBV15 and J is TRBJ1-6; no clear D gene. The CDR3 is 16 amino acids. V was trimmed by 1 base and J by 7 bases, leaving 14 bases between them. The germline V gene has CDR1 LNHNV and CDR2 YYDKDF (reference sequence). CDR3 loop: CATSRGREITNSPLHF. The DNA of the CDR3 is TGTGCCACCAGCAGAGGGAGGGAAATAACGAATTCACCCCTCCACTTT.

The V and J genes are TRBV12-5 and TRBJ1-5, with TRBD1 identical over 9 bases. With V trimmed by 6 bases and J by 0 bases, 9 bases remained unmatched. This CDR3 has 17 amino acids. Germline values: CDR1 LGHNT, CDR2 FRNRAP. CDR3 DNA: TGTGCTAGTGGACTCCACAGGGGGCTGAGTAGCAATCAGCCCCAGCATTTT. As protein: CASGLHRGLSSNQPQHF. The full variable domain, with the rest looked up from reference TRBV12-5 and TRBJ1-5, is DARVTQTPRHKVTEMGQEVTMRCQPILGHNTVFWYRQTMMQGLELLAYFRNRAPLDDSGMPKDRFSAEMPDATLATLKIQPSEPRDSAVYFCASGLHRGLSSNQPQHFGDGTRLSIL.

The genes are TRBV4-2 and TRBJ1-4; unclear D gene. The CDR3 is 16 residues long. CDR1 LGHNA and CDR2 YNFKEQ come from the germline V gene. V lost 2 bases and J lost 7, with 17 bases in between. CDR3 protein: CASSQPPPRRGEKLFF. The DNA of the CDR3 is TGTGCCAGCAGCCAACCCCCTCCTAGAAGAGGTGAAAAACTGTTTTTT.

This chain links TRBV9 with TRBJ2-2; possible D gene TRBD2, 6 bases. With 5 bases removed from V and 6 bases from J, the gap between germline ends came to 14 bases. Looked up from germline, CDR1 is SGDLS and CDR2 is YYNGEE. The CDR3 is made up of 14 amino acids. CDR3: CASRTGVGAGELFF. The CDR3 coding sequence is TGTGCCAGCAGGACGGGAGTCGGGGCCGGGGAGCTGTTTTTT.

The gene calls are TRBV29-1 and TRBJ2-7; 9 bases are a match to TRBD1. This CDR3 comprises 12 residues. Germline assignment: CDR1 SQVTM and CDR2 ANQGSEA. The V segment lost 7 bases and the J segment 2 bases; nucleotides outside the gene matches: 3. This chain's CDR3 is CSARTGAYEQYF. In DNA form, the CDR3 reads TGCAGCGCCCGGACAGGGGCCTACGAGCAGTACTTC.

V is TRBV4-1 and J is TRBJ2-7; D may be TRBD2 (6 bases). CDR3 length: 16 amino acids. The V end was cut by 4 bases, the J end by 4 bases, with 20 bases between. Per the germline V gene, CDR1 is MGHRA and CDR2 is YSYEKL. The CDR3 bases are TGCGCCAGCAGCCCCGATGGGGGAGTAGCGGCTTACGAGCAGTACTTC. This translates into CASSPDGGVAAYEQYF.

This chain connects TRBV24-1 to TRBJ2-5; 8 bases are shared with TRBD1. V lost 4 bases to trimming and J lost 4 bases; unmatched junction nucleotides: 4. The CDR3 consists of 14 residues. Looked up from germline, CDR1 is KGHDR and CDR2 is SFDVKD. CDR3 coding DNA: TGTGCCACCAGTGAGCACAGGGGGGTAGAGACCCAGTACTTC. Encoded protein: CATSEHRGVETQYF.

The V gene is TRBV2, the J gene TRBJ2-6; no clear D gene. Trimming took off 5 bases at V and 0 bases at J, with 14 bases between the two ends. Germline CDR1 reads SNHLY; CDR2 reads FYNNEI. This CDR3 has 17 residues. CDR3 in DNA: TGTGCCAGCAGTCAGGAAAGTAGAAGCTCTGGGGCCAACGTCCTGACTTTC. Translation: CASSQESRSSGANVLTF.

The V call is TRBV29-1, the J call TRBJ2-7; weak D call: TRBD2 (5 bases). The germline V gene has CDR1 SQVTM and CDR2 ANQGSEA. This CDR3 is built from 14 residues. Trimming pared 6 bases from V and 5 bases from J, leaving 20 bases between. The CDR3 DNA reads as TGCAGCGTCACCTCGCGACTCCAGCGGAACGAGCAGTACTTC. This encodes CSVTSRLQRNEQYF.

V and J are TRBV2 and TRBJ2-3; D ambiguous. With 1 base removed from V and 10 bases from J, the gap between germline ends came to 9 bases. CDR3 length equals 12 residues. Germline V gene data show CDR1 as SNHLY and CDR2 as FYNNEI. CDR3 in amino acids: CASSEDEHPQYF. The DNA of the CDR3 is TGTGCCAGCAGTGAAGACGAGCACCCGCAGTATTTT.

This clone was detected once. The rearrangement uses TRBV21-1 and TRBJ2-1; the table's TRBD2 call for D was not verified on the DNA. TRBV21-1 is termed a pseudogene. This CDR3 contains 17 residues. In DNA form, the CDR3 reads TGTGCCAGCAGCATAAGACTAGCGGGAGGCCTTGTAAATGAGCAGTTCTTC. Translation: CASSIRLAGGLVNEQFF.

The genes are TRBV5-4 and TRBJ1-2; no definite D call. V was pared by 4 bases and J by 4 bases, with 11 bases between. From germline, CDR1 is SGHNT and CDR2 YYREEE (reference sequence). This CDR3 region has 13 residues. The CDR3 protein is CASSVEATYGYTF. The CDR3 DNA is TGTGCCAGCAGCGTTGAAGCCACCTATGGCTACACCTTC.

This sequence joins TRBV5-6 and TRBJ2-1, with TRBD1 as a possible D gene (5 bases). V dropped 0 bases and J dropped 10 bases, with 5 bases sitting between them. The CDR3 runs 11 residues. Germline CDR1 reads SGHDT; CDR2 reads YYEEEE. The CDR3 DNA is TGTGCCAGCAGCTTGGGGGGCGAGCAGTTCTTC. Its translation: CASSLGGEQFF. Complete variable domain (other parts from reference TRBV5-6 and TRBJ2-1): DAGVTQSPTHLIKTRGQQVTLRCSPKSGHDTVSWYQQALGQGPQFIFQYYEEEERQRGNFPDRFSGHQFPNYSSELNVNALLLGDSALYLCASSLGGEQFFGPGTRLTVL.

On this clone: The sample has other DNA sequences that encode this CDR3 too. The chain combines TRBV4-1 with TRBJ1-5; D uncertain. The CDR3 spans 15 residues. Germline-derived CDR1 and CDR2 are MGHRA and YSYEKL. Trimming removed 0 bases at V and 4 bases at J, with 10 bases between. Here the CDR3 DNA reads TGCGCCAGCAGCCAAGATCGGGCGGGTAATCAGCCCCAGCATTTT. Translated, it gives CASSQDRAGNQPQHF.

This chain links TRBV5-8 with TRBJ1-3; maybe TRBD1 (6 bases). Germline CDR1 is SGHTS and CDR2 is YDEGEE. V was pared by 3 bases and J by 0 bases, with 10 bases between. CDR3 length: 15 residues. The CDR3, as DNA: TGTGCCAGCAGCTCAGACAGGCACTCTGGAAACACCATATATTTT. Residues: CASSSDRHSGNTIYF.

The chain is built from TRBV18 and TRBJ1-2; 9 bases map to TRBD1. This CDR3 region has 14 residues. V shed 3 bases and J 11 bases; nucleotides not matched to a gene: 10. The V gene's germline CDR1 is KGHSH and CDR2 LQKENI. The CDR3: CASSPGAGQGPYTF. Written as DNA, the CDR3 is TGTGCCAGCTCACCTGGGGCGGGACAGGGCCCATACACCTTC.

This clone has a single count. The rearrangement links TRBV19 to TRBJ2-2; 8 nucleotides align to TRBD1. V was clipped by 4 bases and J by 1 base; unmatched bases: 8. Germline loops: CDR1 LNHDA, CDR2 SQIVND (reference sequence). The CDR3 covers 17 residues. Here the CDR3 DNA reads TGTGCCAGTAGTACCCGACAGGGGAAAATGAACACCGGGGAGCTGTTTTTT. Its protein is CASSTRQGKMNTGELFF. Looking up the rest from reference TRBV19 and TRBJ2-2 gives the full variable domain: DGGITQSPKYLFRKEGQNVTLSCEQNLNHDAMYWYRQDPGQGLRLIYYSQIVNDFQKGDIAEGYSVSREKKESFPLTVTSAQKNPTAFYLCASSTRQGKMNTGELFFGEGSRLTVL.

The chain recombines TRBV30 with TRBJ1-1, with 7 nucleotides matching TRBD1. V was pared by 1 base and J by 6 bases, with 5 bases of the junction left unmatched. CDR3 size: 13 residues. Germline CDR1 is GTSNPN and CDR2 is SVGIG (reference sequence). As DNA, the CDR3 is TGTGCCTGGAGTGCGACAGGGACCCCTGAAGCTTTCTTT. Its protein product is CAWSATGTPEAFF.

V gene TRBV7-6 combines with J gene TRBJ2-2; 8 bases are shared with TRBD2. The CDR3 sequence is 16 residues long. The V segment lost 0 bases and the J segment 4 bases; nucleotides outside the gene matches: 4. The germline V gene has CDR1 SGHVS and CDR2 FNYEAQ. Here the CDR3 DNA reads TGTGCCAGCAGCTTAGCCAGTAGCGGGATCACCGGGGAGCTGTTTTTT. It translates to CASSLASSGITGELFF.

The CDR3 loop reads CASSRTEDSDNEQFF. CDR3 in DNA: TGCGCCAGCAGCCGCACAGAGGACAGTGACAATGAGCAGTTCTTC. The J gene is TRBJ2-1, the V gene TRBV5-1; perhaps TRBD1 as D (6 bases). The CDR3 runs 15 residues. Trimming removed 4 bases at V and 5 bases at J, with 16 bases between. Per germline, CDR1 SGHRS and CDR2 YFSETQ. The variable domain in full, with the rest retrieved from reference TRBV5-1 and TRBJ2-1, is KAGVTQTPRYLIKTRGQQVTLSCSPISGHRSVSWYQQTPGQGLQFLFEYFSETQRNKGNFPGRFSGRQFSNSRSEMNVSTLELGDSALYLCASSRTEDSDNEQFFGPGTRLTVL.

This chain uses TRBV11-2 with TRBJ1-6; TRBD1 aligns across 8 bases. V lost 3 bases and J lost 6; bases outside the gene matches: 4. CDR1 is SGHAT, CDR2 FQNNGV, per germline. The CDR3 has 15 amino acids. The DNA for the CDR3 is TGTGCCAGCAGCTTGGAAACAGGGGGTAATTCACCCCTCCACTTT. As protein: CASSLETGGNSPLHF.

This clone was picked up one time. V is TRBV29-1 and J is TRBJ2-5, with 12 bases lining up with TRBD2. This CDR3 contains 14 residues. In germline, CDR1 is SQVTM, CDR2 ANQGSEA. The V segment lost 7 bases and the J segment 5 bases; nucleotides outside the gene matches: 8. CDR3 in amino acids: CSAQLAGGMETQYF. The CDR3 DNA reads as TGCAGCGCACAACTAGCGGGAGGTATGGAGACCCAGTACTTC.

This chain uses TRBV6-5 with TRBJ1-1; D remains unclear. Germline values: CDR1 MNHEY, CDR2 SVGAGI. Trimming removed 5 bases from V and 2 bases from J, with 12 bases in between. This CDR3 region has 14 residues. The CDR3 DNA follows: TGTGCCAGCAGTACCCTAACCACTAACACTGAAGCTTTCTTT. This translates into CASSTLTTNTEAFF.